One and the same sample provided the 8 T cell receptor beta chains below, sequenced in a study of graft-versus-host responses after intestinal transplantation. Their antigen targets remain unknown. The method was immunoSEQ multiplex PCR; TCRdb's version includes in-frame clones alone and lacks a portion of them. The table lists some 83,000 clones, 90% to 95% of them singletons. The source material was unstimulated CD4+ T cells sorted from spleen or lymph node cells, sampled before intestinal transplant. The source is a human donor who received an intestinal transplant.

The CDR3 DNA sequence: TGTGCCACCAGCAGGCAAGGACAGGGGAATCAGCCCCAGCATTTT. The encoded protein is CATSRQGQGNQPQHF. The J gene is TRBJ1-5, the V gene TRBV15; 9 bases map to TRBD1. The CDR3 length is 15 residues. V was clipped by 3 bases and J by 4 bases; unmatched bases: 4. Germline V gene sequence: CDR1 LNHNV, CDR2 YYDKDF (reference sequence).

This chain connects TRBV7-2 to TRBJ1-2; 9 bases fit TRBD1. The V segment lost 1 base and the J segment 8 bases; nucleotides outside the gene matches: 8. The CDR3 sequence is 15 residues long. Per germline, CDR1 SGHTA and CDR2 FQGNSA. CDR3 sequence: CASSLEGRQGEGYTF. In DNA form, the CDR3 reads TGTGCCAGCAGCTTAGAGGGTAGACAGGGGGAGGGCTACACCTTC. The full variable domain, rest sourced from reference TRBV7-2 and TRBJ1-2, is GAGVSQSPSNKVTEKGKDVELRCDPISGHTALYWYRQSLGQGLEFLIYFQGNSAPDKSGLPSDRFSAERTGGSVSTLTIQRTQQEDSAVYLCASSLEGRQGEGYTFGSGTRLTVV.

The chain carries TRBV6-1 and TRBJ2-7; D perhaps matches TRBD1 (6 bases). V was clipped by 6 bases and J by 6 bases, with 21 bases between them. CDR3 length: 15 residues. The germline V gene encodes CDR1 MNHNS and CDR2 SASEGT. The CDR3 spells CASSRPIYREGEQYF. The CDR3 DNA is TGTGCCAGCAGCCGCCCAATTTACAGGGAAGGCGAGCAGTACTTC.

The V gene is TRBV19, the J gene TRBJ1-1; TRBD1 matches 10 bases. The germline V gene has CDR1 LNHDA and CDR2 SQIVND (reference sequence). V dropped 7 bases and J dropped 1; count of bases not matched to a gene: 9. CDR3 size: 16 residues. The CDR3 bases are TGTGCCAGTACCGGGACAGGGGTCCCTTCGAACACTGAAGCTTTCTTT. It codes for CASTGTGVPSNTEAFF.

DNA for the CDR3: TGTGCCAGCAGCTTAGGGATACAGGTCTACGAGCAGTACTTC. Amino acid sequence: CASSLGIQVYEQYF. The chain carries TRBV7-8 and TRBJ2-7; maybe TRBD1 (5 bases). Germline CDR1 SGHVS, CDR2 FQNEAQ. Between the trimmed V and J ends, which lost 1 base and 3 bases, there was a span of 10 bases. The CDR3 spans 14 residues. Drawing the rest from reference TRBV7-8 and TRBJ2-7, the complete variable domain is GAGVSQSPRYKVAKRGQDVALRCDPISGHVSLFWYQQALGQGPEFLTYFQNEAQLDKSGLPSDRFFAERPEGSVSTLKIQRTQQEDSAVYLCASSLGIQVYEQYFGPGTRLTVT.

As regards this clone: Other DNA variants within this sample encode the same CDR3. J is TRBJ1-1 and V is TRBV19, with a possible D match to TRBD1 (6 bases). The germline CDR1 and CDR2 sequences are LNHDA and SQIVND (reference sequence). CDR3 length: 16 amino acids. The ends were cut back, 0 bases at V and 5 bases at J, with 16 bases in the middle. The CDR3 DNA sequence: TGTGCCAGTAGTATAGATCGGGGGGGCATGGATACTGAAGCTTTCTTT. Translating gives CASSIDRGGMDTEAFF.

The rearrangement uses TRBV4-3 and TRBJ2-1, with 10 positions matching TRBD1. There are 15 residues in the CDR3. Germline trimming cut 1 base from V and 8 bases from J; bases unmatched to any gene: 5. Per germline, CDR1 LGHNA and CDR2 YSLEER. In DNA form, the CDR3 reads TGCGCCAGCAGCCAAGCGACAGGGGGCCGGGATGAGCAGTTCTTC. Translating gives CASSQATGGRDEQFF.

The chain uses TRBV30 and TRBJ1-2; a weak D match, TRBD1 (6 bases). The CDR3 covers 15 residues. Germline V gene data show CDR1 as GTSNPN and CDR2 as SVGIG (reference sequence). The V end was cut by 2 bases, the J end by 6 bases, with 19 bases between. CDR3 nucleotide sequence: TGTGCCTGGAGTATTCGATCCGCAGGGGCCCATGGCTACACCTTC. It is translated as CAWSIRSAGAHGYTF.